Below are 25 T cell receptor beta chains sequenced from a single sample in a study of shared clonotypes between healthy human individuals (dated by TCRdb to 2019 to 2021). The receptor library was made with the immunoSEQ multiplex PCR assay. TCRdb carries this immuneACCESS record with in-frame sequences only. Its versions omit some clonotypes, under half of them owing to an unresolved V gene in the studies checked, with the rest unexplained. In all, the sample holds 760,000 or so clones, and around 96% of those were seen once. Jointly, the top ten make up under 0.25% of the sample. For the CD8 naive samples, CD45RO-negative cells were positively selected for CCR7, yielding a CD45RA+CCR7+ population from which TemRA cells were excluded. The specimen was naive CD8+ T cells sorted from blood. What the cell subset or site label conveys for this sample: CD45RA+CCR7+. All receptors come from a man under 40 in good health.

This clone has just one count. The genes are TRBV18 and TRBJ2-7; D call uncertain. The CDR3 is 13 residues long. V was cut by 4 bases and J by 0 bases, with 7 bases left in between. Germline lookup yields CDR1 KGHSH and CDR2 LQKENI. CDR3: CASSHINSYEQYF. CDR3 DNA sequence: TGTGCCAGCTCACACATAAACTCCTACGAGCAGTACTTC.

V is TRBV27 and J is TRBJ1-5; weak D call: TRBD1 (5 bases). The CDR3 runs to 15 residues. V gave up 6 bases and J gave up 0 bases, with 12 bases separating them. Germline V gives CDR1 MNHEY, CDR2 SMNVEV (reference sequence). This CDR3 is CASRDQGGSNQPQHF. The CDR3 nucleotides are TGTGCCAGCAGGGACCAGGGTGGTAGCAATCAGCCCCAGCATTTT.

The genes are TRBV5-5 and TRBJ1-2; D unresolved. The CDR3 is 15 amino acids. V was shortened by 0 bases and J by 3 bases, with 12 bases between the two germline ends. Germline V gene sequence: CDR1 SGHKS, CDR2 YYEKEE (reference sequence). CDR3 sequence: CASSLGPGLDYGYTF. CDR3 nucleotide sequence: TGTGCCAGCAGCTTGGGTCCAGGTCTCGACTATGGCTACACCTTC.

The rearrangement joins TRBV28 to TRBJ2-1; D not certain. V was clipped by 3 bases and J by 0 bases, with 9 bases between them. The CDR3 runs 15 residues. The germline gives CDR1 MDHEN, CDR2 SYDVKM. In nucleotides, the CDR3 is TGTGCCAGCAGTTTTAGGGCGTACTCCTACAATGAGCAGTTCTTC. Residues: CASSFRAYSYNEQFF.

The chain's CDR3 is CASSQESRLAGVEQYF. The CDR3 bases are TGCGCCAGCAGCCAAGAAAGTCGACTAGCGGGAGTCGAGCAGTACTTC. The chain uses TRBV4-1 and TRBJ2-7, with 12 bases fitting TRBD2. CDR1 is MGHRA and CDR2 is YSYEKL in the germline V gene. The CDR3 contains 16 residues. V lost 0 bases and J lost 6; bases outside the gene matches: 6.

The rearrangement joins TRBV4-1 to TRBJ2-3, with 8 nucleotides matching TRBD2. This CDR3 has 17 amino acids. Germline CDR1 is MGHRA and CDR2 is YSYEKL. V lost 3 bases and J lost 1; bases outside the gene matches: 9. CDR3 DNA: TGCGCCAGCAGCCACCCAGGGCGGGGGGTAGGCACAGATACGCAGTATTTT. This translates into CASSHPGRGVGTDTQYF.

This clone was found a few times. This sequence joins TRBV7-2 and TRBJ2-7, with D possibly TRBD2 on 6 matching bases. This CDR3 is built from 14 residues. The germline CDR1 and CDR2 sequences are SGHTA and FQGNSA. The germline V and J ends were trimmed by 5 bases and 4 bases, with 15 bases remaining between them. In DNA, the CDR3 is TGTGCCAGCAGCGAACCGGGACTTAATTACGAGCAGTACTTC. This sequence encodes CASSEPGLNYEQYF.

The chain links TRBV5-1 to TRBJ1-1; 11 bases are a match to TRBD1. CDR3 length equals 18 residues. With 2 bases clipped from V and 4 bases from J, the junction kept 13 bases outside the gene matches. Germline values: CDR1 SGHRS, CDR2 YFSETQ. The CDR3 bases are TGCGCCAGCAGCTTTCCTGCTAGGACAGGGGGCGAGGGCACTGAAGCTTTCTTT. It encodes CASSFPARTGGEGTEAFF.

This clone was observed once. The chain has TRBV7-9 and TRBJ2-7, with a tentative D call TRBD1 (6 bases). Germline CDR1 and CDR2: SEHNR and FQNEAQ (reference sequence). The CDR3 covers 14 residues. V was shortened by 5 bases and J by 0 bases, with 11 bases between the two germline ends. The CDR3 DNA is TGTGCCAGCAGCCCACAGGGTAGCTCCTACGAGCAGTACTTC. Translation: CASSPQGSSYEQYF.

The chain joins TRBV4-3 to TRBJ2-3; TRBD2 might be the D (6 bases). V was shortened by 2 bases and J by 5 bases, with 14 bases between the two germline ends. The CDR3 is made up of 15 amino acids. Germline V gives CDR1 LGHNA, CDR2 YSLEER. CDR3 nucleotide sequence: TGCGCCAGCAGCCAATGGAGGGCCGAGGGAGATACGCAGTATTTT. Translating it yields CASSQWRAEGDTQYF.

This clone is a singleton in its sample. The chain recombines TRBV5-5 with TRBJ2-5; TRBD2 agrees at 11 bases. The V and J ends lost 6 bases and 5 bases, in that order; junction bases with no gene match: 9. This CDR3 spans 15 amino acids. From germline, CDR1 is SGHKS and CDR2 YYEKEE (reference sequence). CDR3 sequence (DNA): TGTGCCAGCATCGTCGTACTAGCGGGAGTTGAGACCCAGTACTTC. Amino acid sequence: CASIVVLAGVETQYF. Supplemented by reference TRBV5-5 and TRBJ2-5, the full variable domain reads DAGVTQSPTHLIKTRGQQVTLRCSPISGHKSVSWYQQVLGQGPQFIFQYYEKEERGRGNFPDRFSARQFPNYSSELNVNALLLGDSALYLCASIVVLAGVETQYFGPGTRLLVL.

Comment on this clone: At the DNA level, this CDR3 is encoded by other sequences in the same sample as well. The CDR3 coding sequence is TGTGCCAGCAGCCCAGGGGGGTACGAGCAGTACTTC. It is translated as CASSPGGYEQYF. The chain carries TRBV7-8 and TRBJ2-7; a weak D match, TRBD1 (7 bases). Trimming left V 5 bases short and J 4 bases short, with 9 bases between. The germline V gene encodes CDR1 SGHVS and CDR2 FQNEAQ. This CDR3 contains 12 residues.

The rearrangement joins TRBV5-4 to TRBJ2-3; a weak D match, TRBD1 (6 bases). Trimming pared 0 bases from V and 2 bases from J, leaving 10 bases between. The CDR3 totals 15 residues. CDR1 SGHNT and CDR2 YYREEE come from the germline V gene (reference sequence). The DNA of the CDR3 is TGTGCCAGCAGCTTGGACAGGGTTATCACAGATACGCAGTATTTT. Translating it yields CASSLDRVITDTQYF.

Of note for this clone: The sample carries other DNA sequences with the same CDR3. The chain is built from TRBV28 and TRBJ1-1; weak D call: TRBD1 (5 bases). The germline V and J ends were trimmed by 8 bases and 0 bases, with 7 bases remaining between them. Per germline, CDR1 MDHEN and CDR2 SYDVKM. CDR3 length equals 12 residues. CDR3 nucleotide sequence: TGTGCCAGCCGGGACCTGAACACTGAAGCTTTCTTT. Protein sequence: CASRDLNTEAFF. Full variable domain (missing parts from reference TRBV28 and TRBJ1-1): DVKVTQSSRYLVKRTGEKVFLECVQDMDHENMFWYRQDPGLGLRLIYFSYDVKMKEKGDIPEGYSVSREKKERFSLILESASTNQTSMYLCASRDLNTEAFFGQGTRLTVV.

The chain couples TRBV7-9 to TRBJ1-1; 7 bases match TRBD1. CDR1 SEHNR and CDR2 FQNEAQ come from the germline V gene (reference sequence). V shed 7 bases, J shed 0 bases, and the junction held 5 bases outside the gene matches. CDR3 length equals 14 residues. CDR3 in DNA: TGTGCCAGCAACCAGGGACAGATGAACACTGAAGCTTTCTTT. As protein: CASNQGQMNTEAFF.

The chain combines TRBV7-9 with TRBJ2-1, with TRBD2 as a possible D gene (6 bases). CDR1 and CDR2 (germline): SEHNR, FQNEAQ (reference sequence). The CDR3 covers 17 residues. Deletions cut 0 bases from V and 6 bases from J, with 18 bases between. The CDR3 nucleotides are TGTGCCAGCAGCTTAGCGTCCCACGGGAGAGAGGGCAATGAGCAGTTCTTC. Its translation is CASSLASHGREGNEQFF.

This clone has a single count. The chain employs TRBV18 and TRBJ2-1; D perhaps matches TRBD1 (5 bases). Trimming left V 3 bases short and J 5 bases short, with 17 bases between. From germline, CDR1 is KGHSH and CDR2 LQKENI. The CDR3 runs 16 residues. The CDR3 nucleotides read TGTGCCAGCTCACCCTTCACTCCTACGACAGACAATGAGCAGTTCTTC. This encodes CASSPFTPTTDNEQFF.

This clone was counted once. The chain combines TRBV27 with TRBJ2-7, with TRBD1 as a possible D gene (6 bases). The V gene's germline CDR1 is MNHEY and CDR2 SMNVEV (reference sequence). The CDR3 is made up of 14 amino acids. V shed 5 bases and J shed 2 bases, with 13 bases lying between them. In DNA, the CDR3 is TGTGCCAGCAGTCCCTACCAGGGGACCTACGAGCAGTACTTC. Protein sequence: CASSPYQGTYEQYF.

The chain carries TRBV29-1 and TRBJ1-1; D unresolved. Trimming left V 6 bases short and J 0 bases short, with 8 bases between. Germline V gene sequence: CDR1 SQVTM, CDR2 ANQGSEA. The CDR3 is made up of 12 amino acids. The CDR3 sequence is CSVIQMNTEAFF. CDR3 coding DNA: TGCAGCGTGATACAGATGAACACTGAAGCTTTCTTT. Complete variable domain (other parts from reference TRBV29-1 and TRBJ1-1): SAVISQKPSRDICQRGTSLTIQCQVDSQVTMMFWYRQQPGQSLTLIATANQGSEATYESGFVIDKFPISRPNLTFSTLTVSNMSPEDSSIYLCSVIQMNTEAFFGQGTRLTVV.

The rearrangement links TRBV7-6 to TRBJ2-7, with 7 bases identical to TRBD2. Per germline, CDR1 SGHVS and CDR2 FNYEAQ. The length of the CDR3 is 16 residues. Trimming took 2 bases from V and 5 from J; bases not matched to a gene: 12. The CDR3 coding sequence is TGTGCCAGCAGCTTAAGTTCAGCGGGGACCGACGACGAGCAGTACTTC. Translated: CASSLSSAGTDDEQYF.

V and J are TRBV9 and TRBJ2-7; perhaps TRBD2 as D (5 bases). Germline V gene lookup returns CDR1 SGDLS and CDR2 YYNGEE. Trimming took off 0 bases at V and 5 bases at J, with 15 bases between the two ends. The CDR3 extends over 15 amino acids. The CDR3 region has the DNA TGTGCCAGCAGCGTAGGCGCTAGCAACATCGACGAGCAGTACTTC. It codes for CASSVGASNIDEQYF. The variable domain in full, with the rest retrieved from reference TRBV9 and TRBJ2-7, is DSGVTQTPKHLITATGQRVTLRCSPRSGDLSVYWYQQSLDQGLQFLIQYYNGEERAKGNILERFSAQQFPDLHSELNLSSLELGDSALYFCASSVGASNIDEQYFGPGTRLTVT.

This clone was recorded only once. The chain has TRBV28 and TRBJ2-3, with D hard to call. Per the germline V gene, CDR1 is MDHEN and CDR2 is SYDVKM. Trimming removed 5 bases from V and 2 bases from J, with 17 bases in between. The CDR3 extends over 16 amino acids. The CDR3 loop reads CASSPLFGVDTDTQYF. CDR3 bases: TGTGCCAGCAGTCCCCTGTTTGGGGTGGACACAGATACGCAGTATTTT. The full variable domain, rest sourced from reference TRBV28 and TRBJ2-3, is DVKVTQSSRYLVKRTGEKVFLECVQDMDHENMFWYRQDPGLGLRLIYFSYDVKMKEKGDIPEGYSVSREKKERFSLILESASTNQTSMYLCASSPLFGVDTDTQYFGPGTRLTVL.

The rearrangement uses TRBV4-1 and TRBJ2-1; no clear D. There are 14 residues in the CDR3. The germline V gene has CDR1 MGHRA and CDR2 YSYEKL. V was clipped by 0 bases and J by 4 bases, with 7 bases between them. Written as DNA, the CDR3 is TGCGCCAGCAGCCAAGATGGGGTTTACAATGAGCAGTTCTTC. Translating it yields CASSQDGVYNEQFF.

The chain combines TRBV7-6 with TRBJ2-3; 8 nucleotides align to TRBD1. Germline CDR1 SGHVS, CDR2 FNYEAQ. CDR3 length equals 14 residues. The ends lost 7 bases at V and 6 bases at J; junction bases unmatched: 9. CDR3 amino acids: CASTQSTGVDTQYF. The CDR3, as DNA: TGTGCCAGCACCCAATCGACAGGGGTCGATACGCAGTATTTT.

This rearrangement joins TRBV5-1 to TRBJ2-7; no clear D. This CDR3 spans 13 amino acids. V was trimmed by 2 bases and J by 3 bases, leaving 9 bases between them. The V gene's germline CDR1 is SGHRS and CDR2 YFSETQ. The CDR3 DNA is TGCGCCAGCAGCTTCGAAGGTTTCTACGAGCAGTACTTC. The encoded protein is CASSFEGFYEQYF.